This T cell receptor (beta chain) was captured by sequencing in a study of human CD8 memory T cell subsets. A UMI-labeled 5' RACE approach was the method that produced the TCR beta libraries. With the 5' RACE reads reprocessed, TCRdb shows one record per CDR3 protein and no DNA. Its table lists 9,500 to 15,000 distinct CDR3 sequences. The CDR3 spans 19 residues. The rearrangement uses TRBV12-3 or TRBV12-4 and TRBJ2-2; without DNA, the TCRdb call of TRBD2 cannot be checked. The specimen was CD8+ T cells from PBMCs. This TCR was sampled from a human donor in good health. This CDR3 is CASSLGSAAGASRAGELFF.